This T cell receptor beta chain appears in the sequencing data of a study of blood T cell repertoires in COVID-19. TCRdb's table, derived via immunoSEQ multiplex PCR, lists solely in-frame clones and lacks some. The repertoire includes 95,000 to 100,000 clones, 85% to 95% of them detected once, and around 6% sits in the top ten. V was clipped by 6 bases and J by 3 bases, with 6 bases between them. The CDR3 is 12 residues long. CDR1 and CDR2 (germline): SGHRS, YFSETQ. Sequenced: peripheral blood. J is TRBJ2-2 and V is TRBV5-1; D is ambiguous. This TCR was sampled from a man between 45 and 60 years old with active COVID-19. The CDR3 spells CASTVDTGELFF. In DNA form, the CDR3 reads TGCGCCAGCACCGTAGACACCGGGGAGCTGTTTTTT. Complete variable domain (other parts from reference TRBV5-1 and TRBJ2-2): KAGVTQTPRYLIKTRGQQVTLSCSPISGHRSVSWYQQTPGQGLQFLFEYFSETQRNKGNFPGRFSGRQFSNSRSEMNVSTLELGDSALYLCASTVDTGELFFGEGSRLTVL.